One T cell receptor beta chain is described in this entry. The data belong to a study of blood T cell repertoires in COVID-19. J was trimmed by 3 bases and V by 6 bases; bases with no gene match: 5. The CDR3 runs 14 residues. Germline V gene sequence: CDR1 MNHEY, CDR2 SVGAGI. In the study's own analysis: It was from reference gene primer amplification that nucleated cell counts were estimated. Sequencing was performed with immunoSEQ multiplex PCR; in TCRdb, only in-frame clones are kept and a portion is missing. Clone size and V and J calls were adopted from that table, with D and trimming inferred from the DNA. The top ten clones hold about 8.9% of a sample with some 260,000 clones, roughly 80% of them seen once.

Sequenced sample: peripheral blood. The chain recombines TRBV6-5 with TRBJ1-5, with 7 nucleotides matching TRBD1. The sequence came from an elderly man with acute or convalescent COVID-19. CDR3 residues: CASSVGQPNQPQHF. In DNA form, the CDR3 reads TGTGCCAGCAGCGTGGGACAGCCCAATCAGCCCCAGCATTTT.